The next 25 T cell receptor beta chains were all read from a single sample in a study of cytomegalovirus exposure and HLA in healthy donors. With 60 Vbeta and 13 Jbeta primers, the PCR was carried out. TCRdb's copy holds only in-frame clones and misses some; the assay was immunoSEQ multiplex PCR. Altogether about 67,000 clones are present, roughly 65% being singletons, with the ten largest covering just over 2%. The sample taken for sequencing was PBMCs. These TCRs come from a woman aged 25 to 45 in good health and CMV-seronegative.

The chain employs TRBV6-5 and TRBJ1-2; the D gene is possibly TRBD1 (5 bases). Trimming took off 8 bases at V and 4 bases at J, with 17 bases between the two ends. The length of the CDR3 is 14 residues. CDR1 MNHEY and CDR2 SVGAGI come from the germline V gene. The CDR3 bases are TGTGCCAGCGGTCAGGGTCGGGTTCGCTATGGCTACACCTTC. It yields the protein CASGQGRVRYGYTF.

The genes are TRBV7-8 and TRBJ2-2; TRBD1 is a possible D gene (6 bases). The CDR3 totals 15 residues. Germline loops: CDR1 SGHVS, CDR2 FQNEAQ. V was shortened by 2 bases and J by 4 bases, with 11 bases between the two germline ends. CDR3 sequence (DNA): TGTGCCAGCAGCTTATCAGGACAGCTCACCGGGGAGCTGTTTTTT. Its protein product is CASSLSGQLTGELFF.

This clone counts as medium-sized (0.01 to 0.1%). V and J are TRBV4-1 and TRBJ1-6; D perhaps matches TRBD1 (5 bases). V was clipped by 3 bases and J by 7 bases, with 10 bases between them. The CDR3 loop spans 14 amino acids. Germline assignment: CDR1 MGHRA and CDR2 YSYEKL. CDR3 in amino acids: CASSQRGKNSPLHF. The CDR3 DNA sequence: TGCGCCAGCAGCCAGCGGGGGAAAAATTCACCCCTCCACTTT.

Remarks on this clone: An end of the junction differs from the germline gene, which may be a read error. Different DNA sequences within this sample yield the same CDR3. The J gene is TRBJ1-3, the V gene TRBV19, with no clear D. This CDR3 spans 14 amino acids. Germline V CDR1 and CDR2: LNHDA, SQIVND (reference sequence). CDR3 nucleotides: TGTGCCAGTAGTATAAGCGGTTCTGGGAACACCATATATTTT. Translating gives CASSISGSGNTIYF.

This clone was counted only a few times. This chain uses TRBV4-2 with TRBJ2-2; unclear D gene. In germline, CDR1 is LGHNA, CDR2 YNFKEQ. The CDR3 runs 16 residues. V was trimmed by 0 bases and J by 3 bases, leaving 11 bases between them. This CDR3 is CASSQDIRSDTGELFF. CDR3 bases: TGTGCCAGCAGCCAAGATATCCGTTCGGACACCGGGGAGCTGTTTTTT.

The J gene is TRBJ1-5, the V gene TRBV7-2; no reliable D call. V was pared by 3 bases and J by 4 bases, with 4 bases between. The CDR3 is made up of 12 amino acids. Germline CDR1 SGHTA, CDR2 FQGNSA. This CDR3 reads CASSFSNQPQHF. CDR3 sequence (DNA): TGTGCCAGCAGCTTCTCTAATCAGCCCCAGCATTTT. Based on the CDR3 plus reference TRBV7-2 and TRBJ1-5, the full variable domain is GAGVSQSPSNKVTEKGKDVELRCDPISGHTALYWYRQSLGQGLEFLIYFQGNSAPDKSGLPSDRFSAERTGGSVSTLTIQRTQQEDSAVYLCASSFSNQPQHFGDGTRLSIL.

The J gene is TRBJ2-1, the V gene TRBV4-3; D may be TRBD2 (6 bases). Germline V gene data show CDR1 as LGHNA and CDR2 as YSLEER. V lost 4 bases and J lost 4, with 11 bases in between. CDR3 length: 14 amino acids. The CDR3 region is CASSRLGLYNEQFF. CDR3 nucleotides: TGCGCCAGCAGCCGATTGGGACTGTACAATGAGCAGTTCTTC.

The chain joins TRBV19 to TRBJ2-1; 7 bases are a match to TRBD1. Germline V gene sequence: CDR1 LNHDA, CDR2 SQIVND (reference sequence). The CDR3 has 18 amino acids. With 9 bases clipped from V and 0 bases from J, the junction kept 17 bases outside the gene matches. The CDR3 DNA follows: TGTGCCAGCTCGAAGCGGACGACAGGGTCTAGCTCCTACAATGAGCAGTTCTTC. Its protein product is CASSKRTTGSSSYNEQFF.

In its sample, this clone was seen a few times. The chain uses TRBV29-1 and TRBJ1-3; 7 positions agree with TRBD1. Germline CDR1 reads SQVTM; CDR2 reads ANQGSEA. J was trimmed by 0 bases and V by 3 bases; bases with no gene match: 8. The CDR3 has 16 residues. This chain's CDR3 is CSVDAGQGVSGNTIYF. The CDR3 DNA is TGCAGCGTTGACGCCGGCCAGGGGGTCTCTGGAAACACCATATATTTT. The variable domain in full, with the rest retrieved from reference TRBV29-1 and TRBJ1-3, is SAVISQKPSRDICQRGTSLTIQCQVDSQVTMMFWYRQQPGQSLTLIATANQGSEATYESGFVIDKFPISRPNLTFSTLTVSNMSPEDSSIYLCSVDAGQGVSGNTIYFGEGSWLTVV.

The rearrangement uses TRBV19 and TRBJ2-1; 13 bases are a match to TRBD2. The CDR3 consists of 15 residues. Germline CDR1 and CDR2: LNHDA and SQIVND (reference sequence). Losses at the gene ends were 8 bases for V and 2 bases for J; bases not matched to a gene: 3. The CDR3, as DNA: TGTGCCAGTTCACTAGCGGGGGGGCCCTACAATGAGCAGTTCTTC. Translated, it gives CASSLAGGPYNEQFF. The variable domain in full, with the rest retrieved from reference TRBV19 and TRBJ2-1, is DGGITQSPKYLFRKEGQNVTLSCEQNLNHDAMYWYRQDPGQGLRLIYYSQIVNDFQKGDIAEGYSVSREKKESFPLTVTSAQKNPTAFYLCASSLAGGPYNEQFFGPGTRLTVL.

This clone has just one count. The rearrangement uses TRBV11-2 and TRBJ1-1, with 9 bases identical to TRBD1. Germline values: CDR1 SGHAT, CDR2 FQNNGV. This CDR3 is 14 amino acids long. Unmatched junction bases numbered 4, after V lost 5 bases and J lost 3 bases. The CDR3 coding sequence is TGTGCCAGCAGCAACGGACAGGGGCACACTGAAGCTTTCTTT. It codes for CASSNGQGHTEAFF.

The chain joins TRBV6-5 to TRBJ1-2; D not certain. Trimming removed 2 bases from V and 8 bases from J, with 12 bases in between. CDR1 and CDR2 (germline): MNHEY, SVGAGI. The CDR3 contains 13 residues. CDR3 residues: CASSYEEGNGYTF. CDR3 sequence (DNA): TGTGCCAGCAGTTACGAAGAGGGTAACGGCTACACCTTC.

On this clone: Compared with germline, one end of the junction differs, possibly owing to a read error. The chain recombines TRBV7-9 with TRBJ2-1; TRBD2 is a possible D gene (5 bases). CDR1 and CDR2 (germline): SEHNR, FQNEAQ (reference sequence). CDR3 length: 12 amino acids. CDR3 DNA: TGTTCCAGCAGTCCGGACTGGGCCAGGCAGTTCTTC. Its protein product is CSSSPDWARQFF.

A few counts support this clone. The chain couples TRBV10-3 to TRBJ1-1; 7 nucleotides match TRBD1. The CDR3 consists of 15 residues. The V gene's germline CDR1 is ENHRY and CDR2 SYGVKD. V lost 6 bases to trimming and J lost 5 bases; unmatched junction nucleotides: 12. The CDR3 spells CAIRGDKGAGTEAFF. DNA for the CDR3: TGTGCCATCAGGGGAGATAAGGGGGCAGGTACTGAAGCTTTCTTT.

CDR3 sequence: CAAGTVNSPLHF. The CDR3 nucleotides read TGTGCCGCCGGGACAGTTAATTCACCCCTCCACTTT. The rearrangement uses TRBV6-1 and TRBJ1-6; 7 bases are shared with TRBD1. Germline CDR1 and CDR2: MNHNS and SASEGT. The CDR3 has 12 residues. V dropped 11 bases and J dropped 6; count of bases not matched to a gene: 4.

The rearrangement joins TRBV5-6 to TRBJ2-3, with D hard to call. Trimming removed 0 bases from V and 0 bases from J, with 5 bases in between. This CDR3 comprises 14 residues. Germline-derived CDR1 and CDR2 are SGHDT and YYEEEE. The CDR3 is CASSLDSSTDTQYF. The CDR3 coding sequence is TGTGCCAGCAGCTTGGACAGCAGCACAGATACGCAGTATTTT.

V gene TRBV13 combines with J gene TRBJ1-2; perhaps TRBD1 as D (5 bases). V was shortened by 0 bases and J by 4 bases, with 24 bases between the two germline ends. The CDR3 runs to 19 residues. Germline lookup yields CDR1 PRHDT and CDR2 FYEKMQ (reference sequence). CDR3 residues: CASSLGLNFRDSLGYGYTF. CDR3 DNA sequence: TGTGCCAGCAGCTTAGGCCTAAACTTCAGAGACAGTTTGGGCTATGGCTACACCTTC.

The genes are TRBV7-2 and TRBJ1-2; D possibly corresponds to TRBD1 (6 bases). V was shortened by 5 bases and J by 4 bases, with 17 bases between the two germline ends. Looked up from germline, CDR1 is SGHTA and CDR2 is FQGNSA. The CDR3 is made up of 15 amino acids. Here the CDR3 reads CASSPAPPGAYGYTF. Written as DNA, the CDR3 is TGTGCCAGCAGCCCCGCCCCCCCAGGGGCCTATGGCTACACCTTC.

Within the sample, this clone is medium-sized. The chain recombines TRBV19 with TRBJ2-1, with 7 bases lining up with TRBD1. The CDR3 consists of 15 residues. CDR1 and CDR2 (germline): LNHDA, SQIVND (reference sequence). Trimming removed 5 bases from V and 7 bases from J; junction bases left unmatched: 11. The CDR3 DNA reads as TGTGCCAGTAGTTTAGGACAGGTCCGGTCAAATGAGCAGTTCTTC. Amino acids: CASSLGQVRSNEQFF.

This clone has just a few counts. A far larger clone lies a single base away; this is likely a read error. The chain combines TRBV7-2 with TRBJ2-5; 12 bases map to TRBD2. The CDR3 runs to 18 residues. Germline V lookup: CDR1 SGHTA, CDR2 FQGNSA. Losses at the gene ends were 5 bases for V and 7 bases for J; bases not matched to a gene: 17. CDR3 coding DNA: TGTGCCAGCAGCCAAGAGGGTACTAGCGGGGGGATTACGGGGACCCAGTACTTC. As protein: CASSQEGTSGGITGTQYF. Variable domain in full (rest from reference TRBV7-2 and TRBJ2-5): GAGVSQSPSNKVTEKGKDVELRCDPISGHTALYWYRQSLGQGLEFLIYFQGNSAPDKSGLPSDRFSAERTGGSVSTLTIQRTQQEDSAVYLCASSQEGTSGGITGTQYFGPGTRLLVL.

The chain recombines TRBV2 with TRBJ2-7; no clear D gene. Germline V gene lookup returns CDR1 SNHLY and CDR2 FYNNEI. The CDR3 sequence is 13 residues long. Trimming took off 7 bases at V and 6 bases at J, with 16 bases between the two ends. CDR3 sequence: CASITAALSEQYF. The CDR3 DNA is TGTGCCAGCATTACTGCCGCTCTCTCCGAGCAGTACTTC.

This chain joins TRBV7-6 and TRBJ1-4; the D is unclear. Germline V gene lookup returns CDR1 SGHVS and CDR2 FNYEAQ. The CDR3 extends over 17 amino acids. V was clipped by 5 bases and J by 0 bases, with 16 bases between them. The CDR3 nucleotides are TGTGCCAGCAGCCTTAGCGGAGGATCTGCAACTAATGAAAAACTGTTTTTT. It specifies CASSLSGGSATNEKLFF.

A few counts support this clone. This sequence joins TRBV18 and TRBJ2-7, with 15 nucleotides matching TRBD2. Germline values: CDR1 KGHSH, CDR2 LQKENI. This CDR3 has 19 amino acids. Trimming took 1 base from V and 0 from J; bases not matched to a gene: 7. The DNA for the CDR3 is TGTGCCAGCTCACCACGTTCGGGACTAGCGGGGGGCAGCTCCTACGAGCAGTACTTC. It codes for CASSPRSGLAGGSSYEQYF.

The rearrangement joins TRBV11-2 to TRBJ2-7; possible D gene TRBD1, 7 bases. Trimming removed 6 bases from V and 4 bases from J, with 16 bases in between. Germline assignment: CDR1 SGHAT and CDR2 FQNNGV. This CDR3 spans 14 amino acids. For the CDR3, the DNA is TGTGCCAGCAGGTTGGGGGCAGGGGGGTACGAGCAGTACTTC. This sequence encodes CASRLGAGGYEQYF.

This CDR3 reads CASSRDGGRETQYF. As DNA, the CDR3 is TGTGCCAGCAGCCGAGACGGAGGGCGGGAGACCCAGTACTTC. This chain uses TRBV7-9 with TRBJ2-5; TRBD2 is a possible D gene (6 bases). Germline loops: CDR1 SEHNR, CDR2 FQNEAQ (reference sequence). Trimming shortened V by 5 bases and J by 5 bases, and 15 bases separated the two germline ends. The CDR3 is 14 residues long.